The 9 T cell receptor beta chains presented below share a single source sample, sequenced in a study of blood T cell repertoires in COVID-19. Sequenced by immunoSEQ multiplex PCR; TCRdb stores in-frame clones only, minus some. The sample contains 250,000 to 300,000 clones, roughly nine tenths of which appear only once. The sequencing input was PBMCs or T cells enriched from blood (not recorded which). The receptors come from a human donor in a cohort exposed to, infected with or recovered from COVID-19 (not recorded which). The donor label of this sample is uncertain.

This chain joins TRBV30 and TRBJ1-1; D perhaps matches TRBD1 (5 bases). V lost 3 bases and J lost 8, with 19 bases in between. Per the germline V gene, CDR1 is GTSNPN and CDR2 is SVGIG (reference sequence). The CDR3 contains 14 residues. DNA of the CDR3: TGTGCCTGGAGGGAACCGGGACTTTCCGGAGAAGCTTTCTTT. Encoded protein: CAWREPGLSGEAFF.

The chain has TRBV5-1 and TRBJ1-6, with D unclear. Trimming removed 3 bases from V and 11 bases from J, with 12 bases in between. The CDR3 spans 13 residues. Looked up from germline, CDR1 is SGHRS and CDR2 is YFSETQ. In DNA form, the CDR3 reads TGCGCCAGCAGCTCCGACGACGGGGCACCCCTCCACTTT. As protein: CASSSDDGAPLHF.

This chain links TRBV7-8 with TRBJ1-5, with a possible D match to TRBD1 (5 bases). From germline, CDR1 is SGHVS and CDR2 FQNEAQ. CDR3 size: 14 residues. V lost 0 bases, J lost 5 bases, and 8 bases lay in between. The CDR3 DNA reads as TGTGCCAGCAGCTTAGCGGAAGGGGATCAGCCCCAGCATTTT. Amino acid sequence: CASSLAEGDQPQHF.

The CDR3 here is CASDTGLNQPQHF. Written as DNA, the CDR3 is TGTGCCAGTGATACAGGCCTCAATCAGCCCCAGCATTTT. The gene calls are TRBV19 and TRBJ1-5; tentative D call: TRBD1 (5 bases). The CDR3 is made up of 13 amino acids. The V and J ends lost 8 bases and 3 bases respectively, with 11 bases between them. Germline CDR1 reads LNHDA; CDR2 reads SQIVND (reference sequence).

In this sample, this clone turned up once. This chain links TRBV6-2 or TRBV6-3 with TRBJ2-2; 7 nucleotides line up with TRBD1. Germline lookup yields CDR1 MNHEY and CDR2 SVGEGT. Trimming took 5 bases from V and 1 from J; bases not matched to a gene: 7. The CDR3 totals 16 residues. The CDR3 sequence: CASSHRWTGNTGELFF. The CDR3 DNA follows: TGTGCCAGCAGTCACCGCTGGACAGGGAACACCGGGGAGCTGTTTTTT.

This chain joins TRBV27 and TRBJ2-7; 14 bases are a match to TRBD2. CDR1 MNHEY and CDR2 SMNVEV come from the germline V gene (reference sequence). CDR3 size: 15 residues. V shed 5 bases, J shed 4 bases, and the junction held 4 bases outside the gene matches. The DNA of the CDR3 is TGTGCCAGCAGTCGCGGACTAGCGGGGGGATACGAGCAGTACTTC. Its translation is CASSRGLAGGYEQYF.

The J gene is TRBJ1-5, the V gene TRBV6-1, with D perhaps matching TRBD1 (5 bases). Trimming took off 3 bases at V and 6 bases at J, with 15 bases between the two ends. Germline V lookup: CDR1 MNHNS, CDR2 SASEGT. The CDR3 is 15 amino acids. The CDR3 loop reads CASSENRGFSQPQHF. CDR3 nucleotide sequence: TGTGCCAGCAGTGAGAATAGGGGTTTCAGTCAGCCCCAGCATTTT.

The chain uses TRBV7-3 and TRBJ1-1; 10 positions agree with TRBD1. This CDR3 contains 13 residues. The V segment lost 5 bases and the J segment 11 bases; nucleotides outside the gene matches: 8. Germline-derived CDR1 and CDR2 are SGHTA and FQGTGA. CDR3 in amino acids: CASSLTGGDRAFF. The CDR3 DNA is TGTGCCAGCAGCCTGACAGGGGGCGATCGGGCTTTCTTT.

The J gene is TRBJ2-1, the V gene TRBV27; 14 nucleotides agree with TRBD2. The CDR3 is made up of 16 amino acids. Germline-derived CDR1 and CDR2 are MNHEY and SMNVEV (reference sequence). V dropped 8 bases and J dropped 7; count of bases not matched to a gene: 10. This CDR3 is CASRGGTSGGLNEQFF. CDR3 sequence (DNA): TGTGCCAGCCGTGGGGGGACTAGCGGGGGTTTGAATGAGCAGTTCTTC.